The T cell receptor beta chain under discussion was sequenced for a study of long-term antiretroviral therapy in people with HIV. Study-level background: The oldest samples precede the 2015 immediate-ART recommendation by about a decade.

V gave up 4 bases and J gave up 2 bases, with 12 bases separating them. The CDR3 covers 14 residues. Germline assignment: CDR1 KGHSH and CDR2 LQKENI. The authors ran the immunoSEQ assay, v3.0, at survey level. Produced via immunoSEQ multiplex PCR; TCRdb's table is partial and in-frame only. The sample has fewer than 20,000 clones, 88% seen once. Whole-study findings and limits: Repertoires looked antigen-experienced, with only a slight naive shift after ART. Diversity went up after ART and still fell short of transplant donor controls.

As concerns this clone: Its antigen is still unknown.

Sequencing used unsorted PBMCs, obtained 6.9 years after starting antiretroviral therapy. The TCR was taken from a man aged 50 to 60 with HIV. The chain recombines TRBV18 with TRBJ2-7; a weak D match, TRBD1 (6 bases). In nucleotides, the CDR3 is TGTGCCAGCTCACTCCAACAGGGAGCCTACGAGCAGTACTTC. As protein: CASSLQQGAYEQYF. Full variable domain (remainder filled in from reference TRBV18 and TRBJ2-7): NAGVMQNPRHLVRRRGQEARLRCSPMKGHSHVYWYRQLPEEGLKFMVYLQKENIIDESGMPKERFSAEFPKEGPSILRIQQVVRGDSAAYFCASSLQQGAYEQYFGPGTRLTVT.